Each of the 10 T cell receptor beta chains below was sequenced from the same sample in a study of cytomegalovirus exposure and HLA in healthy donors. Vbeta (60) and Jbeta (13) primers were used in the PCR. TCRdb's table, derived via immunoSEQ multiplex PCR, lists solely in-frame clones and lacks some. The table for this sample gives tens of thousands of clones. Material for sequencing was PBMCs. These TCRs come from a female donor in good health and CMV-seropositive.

In DNA form, the CDR3 reads TGTGCCAGCAGCCGCCCAGGGGGGGAGACCCAGTACTTC. Translation: CASSRPGGETQYF. This chain uses TRBV7-2 with TRBJ2-5, with TRBD1 as a possible D gene (7 bases). From germline, CDR1 is SGHTA and CDR2 FQGNSA. Trimming took off 5 bases at V and 5 bases at J, with 12 bases between the two ends. This CDR3 has 13 residues.

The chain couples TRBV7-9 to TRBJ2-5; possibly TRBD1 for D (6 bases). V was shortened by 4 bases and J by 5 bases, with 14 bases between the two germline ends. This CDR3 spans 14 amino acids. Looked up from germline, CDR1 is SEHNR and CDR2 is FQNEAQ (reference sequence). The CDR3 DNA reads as TGTGCCAGCAGCTCAGGGGCAGGGCCGGAGACCCAGTACTTC. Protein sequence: CASSSGAGPETQYF.

As DNA, the CDR3 is TGCAGCGTCTGGGACAGGGGAGGGCGAGAGACCCAGTACTTC. It codes for CSVWDRGGRETQYF. The chain recombines TRBV29-1 with TRBJ2-5, with TRBD1 matching over 10 bases. This CDR3 is 14 amino acids long. Germline V gene lookup returns CDR1 SQVTM and CDR2 ANQGSEA. J was trimmed by 4 bases and V by 6 bases; bases with no gene match: 8. Supplemented by reference TRBV29-1 and TRBJ2-5, the full variable domain reads SAVISQKPSRDICQRGTSLTIQCQVDSQVTMMFWYRQQPGQSLTLIATANQGSEATYESGFVIDKFPISRPNLTFSTLTVSNMSPEDSSIYLCSVWDRGGRETQYFGPGTRLLVL.

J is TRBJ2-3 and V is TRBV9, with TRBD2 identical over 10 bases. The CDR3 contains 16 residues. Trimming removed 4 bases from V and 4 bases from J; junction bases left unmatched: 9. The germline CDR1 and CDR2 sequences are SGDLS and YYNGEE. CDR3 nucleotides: TGTGCCAGCAGCCTCGCAGCGGGGGGGCCCCCAGATACGCAGTATTTT. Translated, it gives CASSLAAGGPPDTQYF.

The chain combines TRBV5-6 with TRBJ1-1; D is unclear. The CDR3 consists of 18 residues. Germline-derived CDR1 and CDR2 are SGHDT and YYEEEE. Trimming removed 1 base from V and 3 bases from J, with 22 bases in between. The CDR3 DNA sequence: TGTGCCAGCAGCTTGTTCGTCCAACCACGTAGCCAGCACACTGAAGCTTTCTTT. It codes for CASSLFVQPRSQHTEAFF.

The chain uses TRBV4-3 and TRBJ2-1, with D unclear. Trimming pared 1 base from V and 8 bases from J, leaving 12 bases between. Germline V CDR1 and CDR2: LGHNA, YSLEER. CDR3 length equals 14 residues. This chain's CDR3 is CASSQVSSGYEQFF. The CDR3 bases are TGCGCCAGCAGCCAAGTCAGCTCAGGCTATGAGCAGTTCTTC.

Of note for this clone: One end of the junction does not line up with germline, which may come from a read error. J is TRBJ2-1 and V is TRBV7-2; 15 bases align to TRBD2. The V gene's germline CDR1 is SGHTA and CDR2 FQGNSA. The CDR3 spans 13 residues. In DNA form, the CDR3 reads TGTGCCAGCAGCTTAGCAGGGACTAGCGGGGGGATCTTC. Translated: CASSLAGTSGGIF. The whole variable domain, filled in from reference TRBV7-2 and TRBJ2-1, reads GAGVSQSPSNKVTEKGKDVELRCDPISGHTALYWYRQSLGQGLEFLIYFQGNSAPDKSGLPSDRFSAERTGGSVSTLTIQRTQQEDSAVYLCASSLAGTSGGIFGPGTRLTVL.

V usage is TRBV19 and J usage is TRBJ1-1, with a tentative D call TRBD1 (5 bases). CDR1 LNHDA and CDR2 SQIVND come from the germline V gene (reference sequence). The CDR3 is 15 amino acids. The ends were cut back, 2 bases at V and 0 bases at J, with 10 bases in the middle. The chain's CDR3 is CASSIKGQLNTEAFF. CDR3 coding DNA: TGTGCCAGTAGTATAAAGGGGCAACTGAACACTGAAGCTTTCTTT.

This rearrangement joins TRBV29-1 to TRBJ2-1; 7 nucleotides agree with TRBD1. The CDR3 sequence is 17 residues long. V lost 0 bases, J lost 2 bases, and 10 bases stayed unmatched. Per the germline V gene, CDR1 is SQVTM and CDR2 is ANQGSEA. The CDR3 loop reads CSVEDPRQGLTYNEQFF. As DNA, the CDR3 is TGCAGCGTTGAAGACCCGCGACAGGGTCTTACCTACAATGAGCAGTTCTTC.

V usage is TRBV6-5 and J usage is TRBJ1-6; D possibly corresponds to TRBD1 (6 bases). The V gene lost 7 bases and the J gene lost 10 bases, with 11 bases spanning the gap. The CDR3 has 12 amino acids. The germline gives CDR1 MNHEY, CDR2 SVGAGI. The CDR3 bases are TGTGCCAGCAATACAGGGAGATCACCCCTCCACTTT. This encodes CASNTGRSPLHF.